This paragraph reports one TCR beta chain. Followed longitudinally, the Seattle patients had been enrolled during active infection. In the original processing: From reference gene primer amplification, estimates of nucleated cell counts were derived. Assay used: immunoSEQ multiplex PCR; TCRdb lists only in-frame clones, some missing. Clone size and the V and J calls come from that table; the DNA yielded D and trimming. The sample consists of 250,000 to 350,000 clones, 85% to 90% of them appearing once. The sample comes from a study of blood T cell repertoires in COVID-19. The wider study: The samples span acute and convalescent COVID-19 from the United States, Italy and Spain. Nucleic acid was either cDNA or gDNA, and it came from T cells, B-cell-depleted T cells, or PBMCs.

Per the germline V gene, CDR1 is SEHNR and CDR2 is FQNEAQ (reference sequence). Losses at the gene ends were 5 bases for V and 6 bases for J; bases not matched to a gene: 8. The CDR3 extends over 15 amino acids. The sequence was obtained from a woman aged 30 to 39 with COVID-19, enrolled during active disease. Material: peripheral blood. The V and J genes are TRBV7-9 and TRBJ2-7, with 12 bases identical to TRBD2. The CDR3, as DNA: TGTGCCAGCAGCCCCCGGACTAGCGGGACCGGCGAGCAGTACTTC. Its translation is CASSPRTSGTGEQYF.